Each of the 30 T cell receptor beta chains below was sequenced from the same sample in a study of follicular helper T cells after annual influenza vaccination. The method was immunoSEQ multiplex PCR; TCRdb's version includes in-frame clones alone and lacks a portion of them. The repertoire includes approximately 10,000 clones, 70% to 85% of them detected once, and roughly 0.82% sits in the top ten. The sequencing used CXCR5- memory CD4+ T cells sorted from blood, collected 6 weeks after influenza vaccination. The receptors here all came from an adult who received the influenza vaccine.

This clone was observed a handful of times. The genes are TRBV6-1 and TRBJ1-4; D is uncertain. The germline gives CDR1 MNHNS, CDR2 SASEGT. CDR3 length: 11 residues. Trimming took off 11 bases at V and 8 bases at J, with 12 bases between the two ends. CDR3 sequence: CACRLEEKLFF. CDR3 nucleotide sequence: TGTGCCTGCCGGTTGGAGGAAAAACTGTTTTTT.

This rearrangement joins TRBV9 to TRBJ2-5, with D unresolved. Germline CDR1 and CDR2: SGDLS and YYNGEE. The CDR3 has 15 amino acids. V lost 0 bases to trimming and J lost 1 base, with 10 bases between them. This CDR3 is CASSVGNSLQETQYF. CDR3 nucleotides: TGTGCCAGCAGCGTAGGTAACAGTCTCCAAGAGACCCAGTACTTC.

The rearrangement links TRBV27 to TRBJ2-5; D uncertain. This CDR3 is built from 11 residues. V lost 3 bases and J lost 4, with 3 bases in between. Germline CDR1 is MNHEY and CDR2 is SMNVEV (reference sequence). This CDR3 reads CASSFRETQYF. The CDR3 nucleotides read TGTGCCAGCAGTTTTAGAGAGACCCAGTACTTC.

V is TRBV5-1 and J is TRBJ2-7; D not resolved. The V end lost 1 base, the J end lost 7 bases, and 9 bases lay between the germline ends. The CDR3 extends over 12 amino acids. Looked up from germline, CDR1 is SGHRS and CDR2 is YFSETQ. CDR3: CASSLTPGEQYF. The CDR3 region has the DNA TGCGCCAGCAGCTTGACCCCAGGAGAGCAGTACTTC.

The chain couples TRBV9 to TRBJ2-2; D unresolved. Germline values: CDR1 SGDLS, CDR2 YYNGEE. V was cut by 3 bases and J by 6 bases, with 6 bases left in between. The CDR3 is made up of 12 amino acids. CDR3 sequence reads: CASSGVPGELFF. DNA for the CDR3: TGTGCCAGCAGCGGAGTACCCGGGGAGCTGTTTTTT.

DNA for the CDR3: TGTGCCAGCAGCCTCCTACAGGGTAGGGACGAGCAGTACTTC. It is translated as CASSLLQGRDEQYF. This chain connects TRBV11-2 to TRBJ2-7, with a weak D call TRBD1 (6 bases). The CDR3 has 14 residues. The V end lost 5 bases, the J end lost 5 bases, and 16 bases lay between the germline ends. CDR1 is SGHAT and CDR2 is FQNNGV in the germline V gene.

The chain links TRBV7-6 to TRBJ1-1; TRBD1 aligns across 7 bases. V trimming: 5 bases; J trimming: 7 bases; junction bases outside the gene matches: 7. The CDR3 consists of 13 residues. Germline-derived CDR1 and CDR2 are SGHVS and FNYEAQ. The CDR3 loop reads CASSKGTESEAFF. The CDR3 nucleotides are TGTGCCAGCAGCAAGGGGACAGAGAGTGAAGCTTTCTTT. Full variable domain (outside the CDR3, taken from reference TRBV7-6 and TRBJ1-1): GAGVSQSPRYKVTKRGQDVALRCDPISGHVSLYWYRQALGQGPEFLTYFNYEAQQDKSGLPNDRFSAERPEGSISTLTIQRTEQRDSAMYRCASSKGTESEAFFGQGTRLTVV.

The chain uses TRBV6-4 and TRBJ1-5; D remains unclear. Per the germline V gene, CDR1 is MRHNA and CDR2 is SNTAGT. V was shortened by 8 bases and J by 9 bases, with 23 bases between the two germline ends. The CDR3 contains 15 residues. The DNA for the CDR3 is TGTGCCAGCCTTGGGCGACTTTCGTTTGCCAGGCCCCAGCATTTT. It encodes CASLGRLSFARPQHF.

The chain recombines TRBV6-5 with TRBJ1-2, with a possible D match to TRBD1 (5 bases). The V gene lost 6 bases and the J gene lost 5 bases, with 13 bases spanning the gap. CDR1 and CDR2 (germline): MNHEY, SVGAGI. The CDR3 covers 13 residues. DNA of the CDR3: TGTGCCAGCAGGATGGGACCCACATATGGCTACACCTTC. It yields the protein CASRMGPTYGYTF.

V usage is TRBV15 and J usage is TRBJ2-3, with 11 bases lining up with TRBD2. This CDR3 has 16 residues. The V gene's germline CDR1 is LNHNV and CDR2 YYDKDF (reference sequence). V shed 3 bases, J shed 3 bases, and the junction held 5 bases outside the gene matches. The CDR3 nucleotides are TGTGCCACCAGCAGCACTAGCGGGAGTCTTACAGATACGCAGTATTTT. As protein: CATSSTSGSLTDTQYF.

V is TRBV2 and J is TRBJ1-4, with no clear D. This CDR3 has 12 residues. V lost 3 bases, J lost 7 bases, and 6 bases lay in between. Looked up from germline, CDR1 is SNHLY and CDR2 is FYNNEI. The CDR3 sequence is CASSDSSEKLFF. CDR3 sequence (DNA): TGTGCCAGCAGTGACTCCAGTGAAAAACTGTTTTTT.

This rearrangement joins TRBV2 to TRBJ2-3, with TRBD2 identical over 8 bases. The CDR3 spans 12 residues. CDR1 is SNHLY, CDR2 FYNNEI, per germline. V was pared by 11 bases and J by 4 bases, with 5 bases of the junction left unmatched. The CDR3 reads CAGGTSPDTQYF. CDR3 sequence (DNA): TGTGCCGGCGGGACTAGTCCAGATACGCAGTATTTT.

V usage is TRBV28 and J usage is TRBJ2-5; D may correspond to TRBD1 or TRBD2 (5 bases each). Germline V gene lookup returns CDR1 MDHEN and CDR2 SYDVKM. V lost 7 bases, J lost 4 bases, and 19 bases lay in between. The CDR3 runs to 15 residues. The CDR3 DNA reads TGTGCCAGCAACACTCAGAGGGGCCGAGTAGAGACCCAGTACTTC. Its protein is CASNTQRGRVETQYF.

The J gene is TRBJ1-1, the V gene TRBV7-8; unclear D gene. From germline, CDR1 is SGHVS and CDR2 FQNEAQ. The CDR3 sequence is 11 residues long. Trimming stripped 3 bases from V and 5 bases from J, with 4 bases between. CDR3 nucleotide sequence: TGTGCCAGCAGCTTCGGGACTGAAGCTTTCTTT. This encodes CASSFGTEAFF.

A few counts support this clone. V is TRBV14 and J is TRBJ2-7, with D possibly being TRBD1 (6 bases). The CDR3 has 14 residues. Germline V CDR1 and CDR2: SGHDN, FVKESK. V gave up 4 bases and J gave up 4 bases, with 14 bases separating them. CDR3 loop: CASSRGQNLYEQYF. CDR3 bases: TGTGCCAGCAGCCGCGGACAGAATTTGTACGAGCAGTACTTC.

This chain uses TRBV29-1 with TRBJ1-2, with 10 bases aligning to TRBD1. Germline V gene lookup returns CDR1 SQVTM and CDR2 ANQGSEA. This CDR3 has 16 amino acids. Unmatched junction bases numbered 17, after V lost 7 bases and J lost 6 bases. CDR3 DNA sequence: TGCAGCGCCGATGGAAGACAGGGGGCGACTAGCCATGGCTACACCTTC. It yields the protein CSADGRQGATSHGYTF.

The chain carries TRBV28 and TRBJ1-2; a possible D gene is TRBD1 (5 bases). The germline CDR1 and CDR2 sequences are MDHEN and SYDVKM. V was trimmed by 5 bases and J by 6 bases, leaving 10 bases between them. The CDR3 is 12 residues long. The CDR3 nucleotides read TGTGCCAGCAGTACGGGGGGACATGGCTACACCTTC. Amino acids: CASSTGGHGYTF.

The CDR3 spells CASSLTEAIYEQYF. DNA of the CDR3: TGTGCCAGCAGCCTCACCGAGGCGATCTACGAGCAGTACTTC. The J gene is TRBJ2-7, the V gene TRBV5-5, with D hard to call. The V gene lost 4 bases and the J gene lost 3 bases, with 14 bases spanning the gap. The CDR3 extends over 14 amino acids. In germline, CDR1 is SGHKS, CDR2 YYEKEE (reference sequence).

The chain couples TRBV5-4 to TRBJ2-3; 8 nucleotides line up with TRBD2. CDR1 and CDR2 (germline): SGHNT, YYREEE (reference sequence). Unmatched junction bases numbered 11, after V lost 4 bases and J lost 4 bases. The CDR3 runs 16 residues. CDR3 in DNA: TGTGCCAGCAGCGTGAGATCCGGGAGGGGCGCAGATACGCAGTATTTT. Protein: CASSVRSGRGADTQYF.

The rearrangement joins TRBV7-2 to TRBJ2-1; a possible D gene is TRBD2 (5 bases). This CDR3 comprises 16 residues. Germline V gene data show CDR1 as SGHTA and CDR2 as FQGNSA. The V end was cut by 0 bases, the J end by 0 bases, with 9 bases between. CDR3 residues: CASSLAGLFSYNEQFF. Here the CDR3 DNA reads TGTGCCAGCAGCTTAGCAGGACTTTTCTCCTACAATGAGCAGTTCTTC.

The chain employs TRBV6-4 and TRBJ2-1; 12 bases fit TRBD2. V lost 7 bases to trimming and J lost 1 base; unmatched junction nucleotides: 5. Germline CDR1 is MRHNA and CDR2 is SNTAGT. The CDR3 loop spans 16 amino acids. CDR3 sequence: CASKTTSGGSYNEQFF. CDR3 sequence (DNA): TGTGCCAGCAAGACGACTAGCGGGGGATCCTACAATGAGCAGTTCTTC.

This sequence joins TRBV6-1 and TRBJ1-1; 8 bases are a match to TRBD1. The germline V gene encodes CDR1 MNHNS and CDR2 SASEGT. The J segment lost 4 bases and the V segment lost 8 bases, leaving 6 bases of the junction unmatched. CDR3 length equals 13 residues. The CDR3 spells CASGLQGGTEAFF. CDR3 in DNA: TGTGCCAGCGGCTTACAGGGGGGCACTGAAGCTTTCTTT.

The V and J genes are TRBV10-2 and TRBJ1-2, with no clear D. The V gene's germline CDR1 is WSHSY and CDR2 SAAADI. Trimming shortened V by 4 bases and J by 3 bases, and 12 bases separated the two germline ends. This CDR3 region has 14 residues. The CDR3 DNA reads TGCGCCAGCAGTGTCCGCACCGCGGACTATGGCTACACCTTC. Protein: CASSVRTADYGYTF.

This clone has a handful of counts. V usage is TRBV4-1 and J usage is TRBJ2-7; TRBD2 matches at 8 bases. This CDR3 comprises 18 residues. CDR1 is MGHRA, CDR2 YSYEKL, per germline. Unmatched junction bases numbered 14, after V lost 0 bases and J lost 4 bases. The CDR3 spells CASSQDILRSGSWYEQYF. Written as DNA, the CDR3 is TGCGCCAGCAGCCAAGACATTCTCCGGAGCGGGAGTTGGTACGAGCAGTACTTC.

The chain joins TRBV5-5 to TRBJ1-1, with D possibly matching TRBD1 (6 bases). CDR3 length equals 15 residues. In germline, CDR1 is SGHKS, CDR2 YYEKEE (reference sequence). V was cut by 5 bases and J by 11 bases, with 25 bases left in between. DNA for the CDR3: TGTGCCAGCAGATTATTTACAGGGTGGGGCGCGGGGGCTTTCTTT. Its protein product is CASRLFTGWGAGAFF.

This clone was counted between two and nine times. The rearrangement uses TRBV7-9 and TRBJ2-7, with D perhaps TRBD1 (6 bases). Trimming took 5 bases from V and 3 from J, leaving 11 bases between them. The CDR3 consists of 13 residues. Per germline, CDR1 SEHNR and CDR2 FQNEAQ (reference sequence). CDR3 region: CASSRAGDYEQYF. DNA of the CDR3: TGTGCCAGCAGCCGAGCAGGGGACTACGAGCAGTACTTC.

This chain joins TRBV2 and TRBJ1-2; TRBD1 agrees at 7 bases. CDR1 and CDR2 from the germline V gene are SNHLY and FYNNEI. This CDR3 spans 15 amino acids. The V and J ends lost 1 base and 3 bases, in that order; junction bases with no gene match: 5. The CDR3 DNA is TGTGCCAGCAGTGAAGGGACAGGAGGATACTATGGCTACACCTTC. Translation gives CASSEGTGGYYGYTF.

V gene TRBV5-1 combines with J gene TRBJ2-6, with D tentatively TRBD1 (6 bases). In germline, CDR1 is SGHRS, CDR2 YFSETQ. V shed 0 bases and J shed 3 bases, with 7 bases lying between them. The length of the CDR3 is 15 residues. CDR3 protein: CASSLEGVGANVLTF. CDR3 DNA: TGCGCCAGCAGCTTGGAGGGGGTTGGGGCCAACGTCCTGACTTTC.

This sequence joins TRBV27 and TRBJ1-1; no firm D call. The germline V gene encodes CDR1 MNHEY and CDR2 SMNVEV (reference sequence). The CDR3 is 13 amino acids. V shed 5 bases and J shed 1 base, with 8 bases lying between them. CDR3 DNA sequence: TGTGCCAGCAGTGCTCGACAGAACACTGAAGCTTTCTTT. This sequence encodes CASSARQNTEAFF.

The gene calls are TRBV9 and TRBJ2-3; D possibly corresponds to TRBD1 (5 bases). There are 12 residues in the CDR3. Trimming took 4 bases from V and 5 from J, leaving 8 bases between them. Germline V gene sequence: CDR1 SGDLS, CDR2 YYNGEE. In nucleotides, the CDR3 is TGTGCCAGCAGCTCTCAGGGAGATACGCAGTATTTT. The encoded protein is CASSSQGDTQYF.